Each of the 9 T cell receptor beta chains below was sequenced from the same sample in a study of graft-versus-host responses after intestinal transplantation. Their cognate antigens are unknown. Measured with immunoSEQ multiplex PCR; TCRdb has only the in-frame clones, and not every one. The sample comprises 86,000 or so clones, about nine tenths of which are singletons, and around 5.8% rests with the top ten. Sequences were derived from unstimulated CD8+ T cells sorted from spleen or lymph node cells, sampled before intestinal transplant. The source of these receptors is a human donor who received an intestinal transplant.

The genes are TRBV18 and TRBJ2-3; D call uncertain. Germline CDR1 KGHSH, CDR2 LQKENI. The CDR3 covers 16 residues. V dropped 6 bases and J dropped 2 bases, with 18 bases sitting between them. Here the CDR3 DNA reads TGTGCCAGCTCCCCCCCACTTTTATTCAACACAGATACGCAGTATTTT. Its protein product is CASSPPLLFNTDTQYF. Together with reference TRBV18 and TRBJ2-3, the CDR3 gives the full variable domain: NAGVMQNPRHLVRRRGQEARLRCSPMKGHSHVYWYRQLPEEGLKFMVYLQKENIIDESGMPKERFSAEFPKEGPSILRIQQVVRGDSAAYFCASSPPLLFNTDTQYFGPGTRLTVL.

The V and J genes are TRBV6-5 and TRBJ1-5, with a possible D match to TRBD1 (5 bases). V was pared by 7 bases and J by 1 base, with 14 bases between. This CDR3 spans 15 amino acids. The germline V gene encodes CDR1 MNHEY and CDR2 SVGAGI. Here the CDR3 DNA reads TGTGCCAGCATCGGGGGGGATGAGAGCAATCAGCCCCAGCATTTT. It codes for CASIGGDESNQPQHF.

This rearrangement joins TRBV19 to TRBJ2-1; D not certain. The CDR3 is made up of 13 amino acids. Trimming stripped 3 bases from V and 3 bases from J, with 6 bases between. Germline-derived CDR1 and CDR2 are LNHDA and SQIVND (reference sequence). The CDR3 DNA is TGTGCCAGTAGTATGGACCTCTACAATGAGCAGTTCTTC. Amino acids: CASSMDLYNEQFF.

The chain recombines TRBV7-6 with TRBJ2-7; TRBD2 matches at 9 bases. Germline V lookup: CDR1 SGHVS, CDR2 FNYEAQ. The CDR3 has 16 amino acids. The V segment lost 1 base and the J segment 2 bases; nucleotides outside the gene matches: 6. The CDR3 DNA reads as TGTGCCAGCAGCTTAGGGGCGGGAGGGACCCCCTACGAGCAGTACTTC. The encoded protein is CASSLGAGGTPYEQYF.

Here the CDR3 reads CASSLGVSLQDSPLHF. In DNA form, the CDR3 reads TGTGCCAGCAGCTTAGGGGTGTCCCTCCAGGATTCACCCCTCCACTTT. The chain employs TRBV7-2 and TRBJ1-6, with D hard to call. V gave up 1 base and J gave up 8 bases, with 15 bases separating them. The CDR3 length is 16 residues. Germline V gives CDR1 SGHTA, CDR2 FQGNSA. Full variable domain (remainder filled in from reference TRBV7-2 and TRBJ1-6): GAGVSQSPSNKVTEKGKDVELRCDPISGHTALYWYRQSLGQGLEFLIYFQGNSAPDKSGLPSDRFSAERTGGSVSTLTIQRTQQEDSAVYLCASSLGVSLQDSPLHFGNGTRLTVT.

The chain uses TRBV4-2 and TRBJ2-7, with TRBD1 identical over 7 bases. J gave up 0 bases and V 0 bases, and 5 bases lay outside the gene matches. Germline CDR1 LGHNA, CDR2 YNFKEQ. CDR3 size: 16 residues. Written as DNA, the CDR3 is TGTGCCAGCAGCCAAGATCCCGGGACAGCCTCCTACGAGCAGTACTTC. Translation: CASSQDPGTASYEQYF.

For this clone: One end of the junction is discordant with germline, which a read error may explain. V usage is TRBV4-2 and J usage is TRBJ1-4, with D uncertain. The CDR3 contains 11 residues. Germline CDR1 reads LGHNA; CDR2 reads YNFKEQ. The CDR3 loop is CASSQGSQSSF. DNA for the CDR3: TGTGCCAGCAGCCAAGGCTCGCAGTCCTCTTTT.

This clone was seen only once. The chain has TRBV4-1 and TRBJ2-1; D assignment may be TRBD1 or TRBD2 (5 bases each). This CDR3 spans 14 amino acids. With 2 bases removed from V and 9 bases from J, the gap between germline ends came to 14 bases. In germline, CDR1 is MGHRA, CDR2 YSYEKL. CDR3 sequence (DNA): TGCGCCAGCAGCCAAAGGGACCAAGGAGCTGAGCAGTTCTTC. Translating gives CASSQRDQGAEQFF.

The chain is built from TRBV5-1 and TRBJ1-6, with TRBD1 as a possible D gene (6 bases). Trimming removed 2 bases from V and 10 bases from J, with 13 bases in between. The CDR3 totals 14 residues. Germline lookup yields CDR1 SGHRS and CDR2 YFSETQ. Written as DNA, the CDR3 is TGCGCCAGCAGCTTTGGTAGGGGGGAATCACCCCTCCACTTT. As protein: CASSFGRGESPLHF.